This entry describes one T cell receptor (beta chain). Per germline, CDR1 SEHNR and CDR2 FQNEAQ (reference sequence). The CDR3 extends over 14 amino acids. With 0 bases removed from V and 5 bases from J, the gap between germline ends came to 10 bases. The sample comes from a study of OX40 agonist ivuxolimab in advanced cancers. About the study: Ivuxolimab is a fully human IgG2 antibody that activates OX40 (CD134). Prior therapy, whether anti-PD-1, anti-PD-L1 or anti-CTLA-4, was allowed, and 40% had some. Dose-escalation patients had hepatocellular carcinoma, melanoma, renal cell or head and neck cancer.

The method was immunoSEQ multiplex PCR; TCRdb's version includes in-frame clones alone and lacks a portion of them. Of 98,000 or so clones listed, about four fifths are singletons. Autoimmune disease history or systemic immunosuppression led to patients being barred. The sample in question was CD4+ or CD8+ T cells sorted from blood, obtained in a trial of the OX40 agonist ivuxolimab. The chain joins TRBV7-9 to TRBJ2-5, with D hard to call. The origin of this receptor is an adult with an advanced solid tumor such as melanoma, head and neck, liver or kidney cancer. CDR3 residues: CASSLAFALETQYF. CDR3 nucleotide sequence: TGTGCCAGCAGCTTAGCGTTTGCTTTGGAGACCCAGTACTTC.